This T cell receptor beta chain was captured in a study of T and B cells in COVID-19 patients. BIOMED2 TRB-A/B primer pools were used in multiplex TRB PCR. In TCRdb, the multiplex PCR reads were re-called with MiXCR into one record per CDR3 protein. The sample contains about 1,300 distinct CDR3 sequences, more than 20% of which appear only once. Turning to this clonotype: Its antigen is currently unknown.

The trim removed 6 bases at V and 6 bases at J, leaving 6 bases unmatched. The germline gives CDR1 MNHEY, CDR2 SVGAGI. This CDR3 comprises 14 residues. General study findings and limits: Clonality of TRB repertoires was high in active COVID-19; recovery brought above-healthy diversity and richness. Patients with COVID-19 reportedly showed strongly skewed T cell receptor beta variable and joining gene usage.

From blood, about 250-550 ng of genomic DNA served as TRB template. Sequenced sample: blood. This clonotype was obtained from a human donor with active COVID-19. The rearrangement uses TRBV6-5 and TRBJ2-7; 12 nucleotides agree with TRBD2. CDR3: CASSPGTSGREQYF. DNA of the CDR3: TGTGCCAGCAGCCCCGGGACTAGCGGGCGCGAGCAGTACTTC.